This TCR beta chain stems from a study of blood T cell repertoires in COVID-19. Measured with immunoSEQ multiplex PCR; TCRdb has only the in-frame clones, and not every one. The data show under 200,000 clones, about 88% seen once. Trimming removed 4 bases from V and 0 bases from J, with 15 bases in between. Germline CDR1 is SQVTM and CDR2 is ANQGSEA. The CDR3 covers 15 residues. The chain is built from TRBV29-1 and TRBJ1-2; possibly TRBD1 for D (6 bases). This clonotype originated in a woman in her 50s with COVID-19, enrolled during active disease. The sequenced sample was peripheral blood. CDR3 nucleotides: TGCAGCGTTGTTGGGGGCGCATTTACTAACTATGGCTACACCTTC. It codes for CSVVGGAFTNYGYTF.